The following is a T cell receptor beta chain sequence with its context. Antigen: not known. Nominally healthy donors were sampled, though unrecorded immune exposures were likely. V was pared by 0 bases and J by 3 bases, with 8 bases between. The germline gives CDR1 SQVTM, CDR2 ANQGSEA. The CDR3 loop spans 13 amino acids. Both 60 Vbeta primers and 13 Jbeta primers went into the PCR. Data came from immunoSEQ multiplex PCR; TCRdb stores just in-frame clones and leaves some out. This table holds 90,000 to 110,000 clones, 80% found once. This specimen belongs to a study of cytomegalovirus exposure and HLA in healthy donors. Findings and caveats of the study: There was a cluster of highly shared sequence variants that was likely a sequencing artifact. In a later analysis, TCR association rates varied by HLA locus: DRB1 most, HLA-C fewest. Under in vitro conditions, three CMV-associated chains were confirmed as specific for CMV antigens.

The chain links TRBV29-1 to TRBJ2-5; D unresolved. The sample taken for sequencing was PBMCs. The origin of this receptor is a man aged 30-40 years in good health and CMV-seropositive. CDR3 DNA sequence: TGCAGCGTTGAAGAAACAGTTAAAGAGACCCAGTACTTC. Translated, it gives CSVEETVKETQYF.